These 2 T cell receptor beta chains came from one sample sequenced in a study of blood T cell repertoires in COVID-19 (dated by TCRdb to 2019 to 2021). Library preparation was by the immunoSEQ multiplex PCR assay. The clones in this table, taken by TCRdb from immuneACCESS, are in-frame only. Not every clone is retained; where verified, under half of the shortfall comes from an unresolved V gene, and the cause of the rest is unknown. The table for this sample lists about 100,000 clones; 85% to 95% of them were counted only once. Together, the top ten hold 5.7% of the sample. The specimen sequenced was peripheral blood. The source of these receptors is a man in his fifties with active COVID-19.

CDR3: CASSSSQGGNTEAFF. The CDR3 DNA follows: TGTGCCAGCAGCTCCTCTCAGGGCGGGAACACTGAAGCTTTCTTT. This rearrangement joins TRBV7-3 to TRBJ1-1; D may be TRBD1 (5 bases). The CDR3 is made up of 15 amino acids. Germline V gives CDR1 SGHTA, CDR2 FQGTGA. V lost 4 bases to trimming and J lost 1 base, with 13 bases between them.

This rearrangement joins TRBV10-3 to TRBJ1-1; no reliable D call. The CDR3 consists of 16 residues. Trimming removed 0 bases from V and 5 bases from J, with 16 bases in between. The germline gives CDR1 ENHRY, CDR2 SYGVKD. The CDR3 sequence is CAISESSAGVWTEAFF. The CDR3 bases are TGTGCCATCAGTGAGTCATCCGCCGGAGTATGGACTGAAGCTTTCTTT.